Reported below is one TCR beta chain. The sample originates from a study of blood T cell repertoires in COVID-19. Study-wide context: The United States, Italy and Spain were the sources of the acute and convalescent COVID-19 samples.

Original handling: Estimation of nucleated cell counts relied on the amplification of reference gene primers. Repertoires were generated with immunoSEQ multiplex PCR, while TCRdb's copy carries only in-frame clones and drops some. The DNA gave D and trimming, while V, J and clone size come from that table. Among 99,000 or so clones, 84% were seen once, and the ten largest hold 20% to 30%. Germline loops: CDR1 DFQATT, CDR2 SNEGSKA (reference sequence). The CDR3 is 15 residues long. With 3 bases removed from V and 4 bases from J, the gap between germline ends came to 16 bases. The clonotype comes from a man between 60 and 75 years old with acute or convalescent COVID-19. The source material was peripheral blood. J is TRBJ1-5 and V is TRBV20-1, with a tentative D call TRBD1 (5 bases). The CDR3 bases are TGCAGTGCTAGTCCCATCGACAGCCAGAATCAGCCCCAGCATTTT. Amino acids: CSASPIDSQNQPQHF.